This T cell receptor beta chain derives from a study of blood T cell repertoires in COVID-19. On the study more broadly: For recovered donors of Cohort 3, there were two negative PCRs, clearance, or symptom resolution. Sample material is recorded as cDNA or gDNA derived from T cells, B-cell-depleted T cells, or PBMCs.

The age range of participants was 18 to 89 years, with residence in 20 to 25 US areas. Per the original methods: Reference gene primer amplification gave nucleated cell count estimates. Clones were read by immunoSEQ multiplex PCR, and TCRdb kept only the in-frame ones, dropping some. V and J calls and clone size are given by that table; D and trimming were obtained from the DNA. The sample records about 270,000 clones, around 90% being singletons. Germline CDR1 MDHEN, CDR2 SYDVKM. The CDR3 is 14 residues long. The V and J ends lost 3 bases and 12 bases, in that order; junction bases with no gene match: 11.

The source material was PBMCs or T cells enriched from blood (not recorded which). The TCR sequence derives from a woman aged 60-75 years in a cohort exposed to, infected with or recovered from COVID-19 (not recorded which). This chain uses TRBV28 with TRBJ2-1; 7 nucleotides align to TRBD2. The CDR3 region has the DNA TGTGCCAGCAGTTTCACTACTAGCGCCTATGGGCAGTTCTTC. This codes for CASSFTTSAYGQFF.